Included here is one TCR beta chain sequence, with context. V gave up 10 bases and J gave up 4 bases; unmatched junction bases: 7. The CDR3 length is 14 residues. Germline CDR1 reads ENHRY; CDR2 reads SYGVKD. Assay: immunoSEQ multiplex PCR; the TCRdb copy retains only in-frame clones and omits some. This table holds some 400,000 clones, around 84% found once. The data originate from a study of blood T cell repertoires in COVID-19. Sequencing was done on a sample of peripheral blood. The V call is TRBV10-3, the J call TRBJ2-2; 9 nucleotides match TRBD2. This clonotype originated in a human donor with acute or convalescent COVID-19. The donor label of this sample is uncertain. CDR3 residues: CATAGLAGTGELFF. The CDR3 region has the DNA TGTGCCACCGCGGGACTAGCCGGCACCGGGGAGCTGTTTTTT.